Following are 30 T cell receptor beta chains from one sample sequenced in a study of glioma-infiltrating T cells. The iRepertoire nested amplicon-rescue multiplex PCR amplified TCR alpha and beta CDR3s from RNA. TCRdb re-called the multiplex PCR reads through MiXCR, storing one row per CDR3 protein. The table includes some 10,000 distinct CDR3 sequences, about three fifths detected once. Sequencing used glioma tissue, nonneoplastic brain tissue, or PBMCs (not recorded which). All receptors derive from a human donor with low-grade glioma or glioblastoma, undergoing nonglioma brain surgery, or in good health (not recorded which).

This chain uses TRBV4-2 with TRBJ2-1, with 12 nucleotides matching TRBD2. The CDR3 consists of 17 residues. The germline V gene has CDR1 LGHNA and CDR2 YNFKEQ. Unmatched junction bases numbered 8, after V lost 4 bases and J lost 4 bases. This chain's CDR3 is CASSPLAGGPPYNEQFF. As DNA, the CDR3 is TGTGCCAGCAGCCCACTAGCGGGAGGTCCTCCTTACAATGAGCAGTTCTTC.

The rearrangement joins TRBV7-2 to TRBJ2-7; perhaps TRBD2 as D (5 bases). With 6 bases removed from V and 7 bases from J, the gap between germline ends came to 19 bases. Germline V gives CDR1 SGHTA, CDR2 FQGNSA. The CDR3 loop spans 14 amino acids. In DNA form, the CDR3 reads TGTGCCAGCAGATCCCTGGGCGGGTGGGGAGAGCAGTACTTC. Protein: CASRSLGGWGEQYF.

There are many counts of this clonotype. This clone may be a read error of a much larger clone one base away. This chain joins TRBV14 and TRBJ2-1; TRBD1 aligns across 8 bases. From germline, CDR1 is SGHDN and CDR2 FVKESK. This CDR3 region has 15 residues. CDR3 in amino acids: CASSHLGAGGDERFF. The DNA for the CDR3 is TGTGCCAGCAGCCATTTAGGGGCAGGGGGCGATGAGCGGTTCTTC.

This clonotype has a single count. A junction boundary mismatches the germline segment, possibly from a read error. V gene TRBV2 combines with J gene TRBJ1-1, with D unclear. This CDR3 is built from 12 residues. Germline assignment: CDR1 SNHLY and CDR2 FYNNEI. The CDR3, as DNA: TGTGCCAGAAGCAGCAGGAACACTAAAGCTTTCTTT. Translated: CARSSRNTKAFF.

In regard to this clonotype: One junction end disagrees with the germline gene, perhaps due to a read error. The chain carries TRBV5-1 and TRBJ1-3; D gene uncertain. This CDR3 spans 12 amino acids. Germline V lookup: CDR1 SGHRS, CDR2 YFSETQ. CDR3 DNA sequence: TGCGCCACCTACAACTCTGTAAACACCATATATTTT. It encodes CATYNSVNTIYF.

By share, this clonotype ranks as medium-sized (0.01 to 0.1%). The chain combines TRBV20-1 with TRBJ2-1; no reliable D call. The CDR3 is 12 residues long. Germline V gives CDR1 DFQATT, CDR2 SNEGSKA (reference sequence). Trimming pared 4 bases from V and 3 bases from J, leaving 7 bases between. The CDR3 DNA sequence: TGCAGTGCTACCTCTAACTACAATGAGCAGTTCTTC. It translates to CSATSNYNEQFF.

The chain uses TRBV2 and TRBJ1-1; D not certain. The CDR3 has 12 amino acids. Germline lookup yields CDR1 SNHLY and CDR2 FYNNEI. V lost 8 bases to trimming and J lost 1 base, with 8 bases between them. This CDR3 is CASRLQNTEAFF. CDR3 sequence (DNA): TGTGCCAGCCGACTCCAGAACACTGAAGCTTTCTTT.

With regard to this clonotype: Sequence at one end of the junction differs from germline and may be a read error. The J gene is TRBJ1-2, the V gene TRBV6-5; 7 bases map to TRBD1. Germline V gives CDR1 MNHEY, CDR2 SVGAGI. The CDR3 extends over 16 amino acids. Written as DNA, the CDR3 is TGTGCCAGCAGTTACACGACGACAGGGAGGAAGGATGGATACACCTTC. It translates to CASSYTTTGRKDGYTF.

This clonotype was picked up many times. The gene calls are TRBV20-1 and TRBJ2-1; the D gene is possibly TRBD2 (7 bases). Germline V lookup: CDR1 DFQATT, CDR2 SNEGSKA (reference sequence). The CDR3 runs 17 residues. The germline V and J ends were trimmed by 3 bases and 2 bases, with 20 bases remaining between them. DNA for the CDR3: TGCAGTGCTAGCCCCCTAGGGGGGAGGGCCGCCTACAATGAGCAGTTCTTC. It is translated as CSASPLGGRAAYNEQFF.

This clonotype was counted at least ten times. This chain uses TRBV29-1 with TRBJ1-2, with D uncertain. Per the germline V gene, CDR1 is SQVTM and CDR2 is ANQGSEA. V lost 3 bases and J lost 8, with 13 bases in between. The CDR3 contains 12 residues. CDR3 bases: TGCAGCGTTGAGGCCGAGGGAGGAGGCTACACCTTC. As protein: CSVEAEGGGYTF.

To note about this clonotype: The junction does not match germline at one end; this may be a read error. CDR3 bases: TGTGCCAGCAGTTACTTATGGGATGAGAAGTTCTTC. This translates into CASSYLWDEKFF. The rearrangement links TRBV6-2 or TRBV6-3 to TRBJ2-1; no definite D call. The CDR3 covers 12 residues. CDR1 is MNHEY, CDR2 SVGEGT, per germline.

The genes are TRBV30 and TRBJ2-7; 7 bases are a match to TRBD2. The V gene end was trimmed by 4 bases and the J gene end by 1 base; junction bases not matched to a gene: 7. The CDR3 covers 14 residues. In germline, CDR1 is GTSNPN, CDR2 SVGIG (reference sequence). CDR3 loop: CAWTTLARSYEQYF. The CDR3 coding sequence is TGTGCCTGGACGACACTAGCGCGGTCCTACGAGCAGTACTTC.

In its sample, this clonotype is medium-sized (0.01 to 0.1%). The CDR3 nucleotides are TGTGCCAGCAGTGAAGATCCGGGGGTGAGCAATCAGCCCCAGCATTTT. Its translation: CASSEDPGVSNQPQHF. The chain links TRBV6-1 to TRBJ1-5, with D perhaps matching TRBD1 (5 bases). The CDR3 extends over 16 amino acids. The ends were cut back, 1 base at V and 1 base at J, with 11 bases in the middle. Germline values: CDR1 MNHNS, CDR2 SASEGT.

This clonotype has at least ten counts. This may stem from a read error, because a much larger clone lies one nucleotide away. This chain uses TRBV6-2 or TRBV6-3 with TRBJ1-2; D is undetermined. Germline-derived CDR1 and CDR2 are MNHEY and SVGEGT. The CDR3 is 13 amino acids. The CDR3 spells CASRAEYNCGYTF. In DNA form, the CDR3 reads TGTGCCAGCAGGGCAGAATACAACTGTGGCTACACCTTC.

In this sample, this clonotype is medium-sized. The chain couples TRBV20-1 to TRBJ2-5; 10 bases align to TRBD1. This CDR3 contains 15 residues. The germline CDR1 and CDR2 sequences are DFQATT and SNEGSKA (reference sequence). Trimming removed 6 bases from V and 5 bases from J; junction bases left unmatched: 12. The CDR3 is CSASDPGTGVETQYF. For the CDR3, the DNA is TGCAGTGCGTCTGATCCCGGGACAGGGGTGGAGACCCAGTACTTC.

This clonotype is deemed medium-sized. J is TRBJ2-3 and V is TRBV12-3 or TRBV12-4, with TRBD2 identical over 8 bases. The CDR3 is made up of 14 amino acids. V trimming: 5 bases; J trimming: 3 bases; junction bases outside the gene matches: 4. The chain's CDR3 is CASSPGGFTDTQYF. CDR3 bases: TGTGCCAGCAGTCCGGGAGGGTTTACAGATACGCAGTATTTT.

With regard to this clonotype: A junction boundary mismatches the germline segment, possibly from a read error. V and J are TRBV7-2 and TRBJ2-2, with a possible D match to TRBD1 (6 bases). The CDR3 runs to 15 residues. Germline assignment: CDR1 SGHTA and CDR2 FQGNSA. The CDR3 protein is CDSSQSRGGTGELFF. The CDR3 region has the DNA TGTGACAGCAGCCAGTCTAGAGGGGGAACCGGGGAGCTGTTTTTT.

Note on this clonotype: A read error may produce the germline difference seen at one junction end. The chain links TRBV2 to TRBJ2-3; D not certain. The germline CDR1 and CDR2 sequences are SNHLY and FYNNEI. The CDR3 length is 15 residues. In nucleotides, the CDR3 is TGTGCCAGCAGTGGGGGAACCAATAACACAGATACGCAGTGTTTT. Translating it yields CASSGGTNNTDTQCF.

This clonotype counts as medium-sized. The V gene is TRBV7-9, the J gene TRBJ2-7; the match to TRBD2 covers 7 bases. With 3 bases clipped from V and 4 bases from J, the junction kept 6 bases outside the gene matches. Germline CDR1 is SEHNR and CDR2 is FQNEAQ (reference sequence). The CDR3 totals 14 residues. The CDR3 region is CASSFYGTTYEQYF. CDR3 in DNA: TGTGCCAGCAGCTTTTACGGGACTACGTACGAGCAGTACTTC.

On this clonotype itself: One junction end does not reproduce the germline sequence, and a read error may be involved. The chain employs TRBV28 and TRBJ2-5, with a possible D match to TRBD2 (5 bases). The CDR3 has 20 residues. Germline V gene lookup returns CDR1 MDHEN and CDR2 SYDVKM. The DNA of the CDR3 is TGTGCCAGCAGTTTCCCCCTCGGCTATACGGACCTGATTGAGGGAGAGACCAAGTACTTC. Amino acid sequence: CASSFPLGYTDLIEGETKYF.

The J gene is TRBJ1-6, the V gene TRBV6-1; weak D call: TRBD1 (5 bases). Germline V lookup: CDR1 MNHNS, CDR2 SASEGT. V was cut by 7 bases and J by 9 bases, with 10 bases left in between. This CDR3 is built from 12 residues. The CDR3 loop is CASMDTGSPLHF. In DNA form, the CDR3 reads TGTGCCAGCATGGACACGGGTTCACCCCTCCACTTT.

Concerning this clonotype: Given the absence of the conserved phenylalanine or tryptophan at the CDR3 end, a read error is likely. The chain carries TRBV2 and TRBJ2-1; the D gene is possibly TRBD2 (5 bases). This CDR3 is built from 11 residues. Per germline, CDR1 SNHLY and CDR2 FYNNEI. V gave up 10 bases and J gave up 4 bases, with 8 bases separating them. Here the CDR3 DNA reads TGTGCCATCCGGACTTACAATGAGCAGTTCCTC. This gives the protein CAIRTYNEQFL.

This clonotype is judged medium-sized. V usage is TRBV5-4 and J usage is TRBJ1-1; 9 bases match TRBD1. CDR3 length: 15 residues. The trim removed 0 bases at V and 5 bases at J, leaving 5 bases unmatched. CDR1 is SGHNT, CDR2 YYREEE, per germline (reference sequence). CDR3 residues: CASSLGGQGRTEAFF. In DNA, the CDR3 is TGTGCCAGCAGCTTGGGAGGACAGGGGAGGACTGAAGCTTTCTTT.

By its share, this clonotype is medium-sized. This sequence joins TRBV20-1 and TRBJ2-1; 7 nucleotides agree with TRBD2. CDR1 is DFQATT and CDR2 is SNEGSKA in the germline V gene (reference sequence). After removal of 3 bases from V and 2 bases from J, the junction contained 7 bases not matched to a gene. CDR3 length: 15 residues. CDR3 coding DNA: TGCAGTGCTAGGGCTGAGGGAGGGCCCTACAATGAGCAGTTCTTC. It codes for CSARAEGGPYNEQFF.

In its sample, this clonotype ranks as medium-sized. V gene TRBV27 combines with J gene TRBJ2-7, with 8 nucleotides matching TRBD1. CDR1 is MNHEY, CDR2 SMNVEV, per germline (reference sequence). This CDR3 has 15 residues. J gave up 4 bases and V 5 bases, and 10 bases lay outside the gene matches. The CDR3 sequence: CASSTGQGSGYEQYF. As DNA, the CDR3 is TGTGCCAGCAGTACAGGACAGGGAAGTGGGTACGAGCAGTACTTC.

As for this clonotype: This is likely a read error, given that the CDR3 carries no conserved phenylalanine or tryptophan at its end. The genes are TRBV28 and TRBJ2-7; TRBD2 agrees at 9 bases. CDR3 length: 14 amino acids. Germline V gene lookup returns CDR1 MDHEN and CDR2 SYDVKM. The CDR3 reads CASSLRGGGDEQYL. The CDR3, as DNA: TGTGCCAGCAGTTTGCGGGGGGGAGGAGACGAACAGTACTTG.

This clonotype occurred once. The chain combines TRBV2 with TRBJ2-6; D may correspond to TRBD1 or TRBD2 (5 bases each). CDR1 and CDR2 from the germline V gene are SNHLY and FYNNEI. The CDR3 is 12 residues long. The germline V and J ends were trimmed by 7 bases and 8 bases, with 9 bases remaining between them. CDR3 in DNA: TGTGCCAGCAATGAGGGGTCCAACGTCCTGACTTTC. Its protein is CASNEGSNVLTF.

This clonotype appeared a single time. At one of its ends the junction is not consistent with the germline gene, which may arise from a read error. CDR3 region: CASRQERIPLGNTGELFF. The CDR3 coding sequence is TGTGCCAGCAGACAAGAAAGGATCCCCTTAGGAAACACCGGGGAGCTGTTTTTT. This chain links TRBV4-2 with TRBJ2-2; D unresolved. The V gene's germline CDR1 is LGHNA and CDR2 YNFKEQ. CDR3 length equals 18 residues.

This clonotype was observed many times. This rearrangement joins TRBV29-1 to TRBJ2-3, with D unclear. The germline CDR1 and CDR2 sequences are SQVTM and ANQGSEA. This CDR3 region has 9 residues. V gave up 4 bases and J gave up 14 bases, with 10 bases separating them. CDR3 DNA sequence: TGCAGCGTTGGACCAGGCGGGTATTTT. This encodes CSVGPGGYF.

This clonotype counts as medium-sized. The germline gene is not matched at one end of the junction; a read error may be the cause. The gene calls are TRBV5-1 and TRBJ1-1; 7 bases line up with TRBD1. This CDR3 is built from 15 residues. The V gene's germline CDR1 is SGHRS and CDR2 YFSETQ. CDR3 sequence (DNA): TGCGCCAGCAGCTTGCTAGGGGGCGAGAACACTGAAGCCTTCTTT. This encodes CASSLLGGENTEAFF.